These 28 T cell receptor beta chains came from one sample sequenced in a study of T cell responses to AZD1222 COVID-19 vaccine. The protocol was immunoSEQ multiplex PCR, while the TCRdb copy is restricted to in-frame clones and leaves out a portion. The sample lists just under 90,000 clones, 88% occurring once. The material was peripheral blood, obtained on day 0 of MenACWY control vaccination. The receptors were sampled from an adult in good health.

This sequence joins TRBV29-1 and TRBJ2-7, with a possible D match to TRBD2 (6 bases). This CDR3 comprises 14 residues. The germline V gene encodes CDR1 SQVTM and CDR2 ANQGSEA. Deletions cut 7 bases from V and 4 bases from J, with 20 bases between. In nucleotides, the CDR3 is TGCAGCGGCAGTACTAGCATCGGTGGATACGAGCAGTACTTC. This codes for CSGSTSIGGYEQYF.

This clone was recorded once. This chain uses TRBV7-8 with TRBJ1-2, with D perhaps matching TRBD1 (5 bases). CDR3 length equals 15 residues. V lost 7 bases and J lost 4, with 19 bases in between. Germline loops: CDR1 SGHVS, CDR2 FQNEAQ. CDR3 residues: CASTPRRGARYGYTF. CDR3 nucleotide sequence: TGTGCCAGCACCCCCCGGAGGGGCGCGCGCTATGGCTACACCTTC.

This clone occurred a few times. The V call is TRBV19, the J call TRBJ1-5; TRBD1 matches at 8 bases. Germline CDR1 is LNHDA and CDR2 is SQIVND (reference sequence). The CDR3 extends over 13 amino acids. Unmatched junction bases numbered 9, after V lost 10 bases and J lost 7 bases. CDR3 protein: CATAQGQGQPQHF. The CDR3, as DNA: TGTGCCACCGCCCAAGGACAGGGCCAGCCCCAGCATTTT.

Remarks on this clone: The same CDR3 is also encoded by other DNA sequences in this sample. This chain connects TRBV19 to TRBJ1-4; D unclear. Germline V gene data show CDR1 as LNHDA and CDR2 as SQIVND (reference sequence). The V end was cut by 2 bases, the J end by 8 bases, with 12 bases between. The CDR3 consists of 14 residues. CDR3 in amino acids: CASSITGNREKLFF. In DNA, the CDR3 is TGTGCCAGTAGTATAACGGGCAATCGGGAAAAACTGTTTTTT.

This rearrangement joins TRBV4-3 to TRBJ1-2; TRBD1 aligns across 7 bases. The J segment lost 4 bases and the V segment lost 0 bases, leaving 8 bases of the junction unmatched. Germline CDR1 reads LGHNA; CDR2 reads YSLEER. The CDR3 extends over 16 amino acids. The CDR3 DNA reads as TGCGCCAGCAGCCAAGAAACAGGGGCAGGACTCTATGGCTACACCTTC. This translates into CASSQETGAGLYGYTF.

CDR3 loop: CASSYARDTEAFF. The DNA for the CDR3 is TGTGCCAGCAGTTATGCCAGGGACACTGAAGCTTTCTTT. This chain uses TRBV2 with TRBJ1-1; the D gene is possibly TRBD1 (5 bases). Germline lookup yields CDR1 SNHLY and CDR2 FYNNEI. The V end lost 5 bases, the J end lost 3 bases, and 10 bases lay between the germline ends. The CDR3 has 13 residues.

This clone was recorded only once. The chain uses TRBV7-8 and TRBJ1-6; D is possibly TRBD1 (6 bases). The CDR3 runs 15 residues. CDR1 is SGHVS, CDR2 FQNEAQ, per germline. V dropped 1 base and J dropped 8 bases, with 12 bases sitting between them. The chain's CDR3 is CASSLEQGSYSPLHF. For the CDR3, the DNA is TGTGCCAGCAGCTTAGAACAGGGCAGCTATTCACCCCTCCACTTT.

The chain joins TRBV30 to TRBJ1-2, with 9 bases fitting TRBD1. CDR3 length equals 13 residues. The J segment lost 10 bases and the V segment lost 3 bases, leaving 9 bases of the junction unmatched. Germline V CDR1 and CDR2: GTSNPN, SVGIG (reference sequence). DNA of the CDR3: TGTGCCTGGAGGACCCCCGGGACAGGGTTCTACACCTTC. Translation gives CAWRTPGTGFYTF.

In its sample, this clone was seen once. The chain joins TRBV2 to TRBJ1-6, with D hard to call. The germline V gene has CDR1 SNHLY and CDR2 FYNNEI. V was cut by 4 bases and J by 7 bases, with 14 bases left in between. The CDR3 runs to 15 residues. CDR3 DNA sequence: TGTGCCAGCAGTGTAGATCCCCCGGGGAATTCACCCCTCCACTTT. It specifies CASSVDPPGNSPLHF. Drawing the rest from reference TRBV2 and TRBJ1-6, the complete variable domain is EPEVTQTPSHQVTQMGQEVILRCVPISNHLYFYWYRQILGQKVEFLVSFYNNEISEKSEIFDDQFSVERPDGSNFTLKIRSTKLEDSAMYFCASSVDPPGNSPLHFGNGTRLTVT.

The chain recombines TRBV19 with TRBJ2-1, with D possibly TRBD1 on 5 matching bases. Germline assignment: CDR1 LNHDA and CDR2 SQIVND (reference sequence). V gave up 3 bases and J gave up 2 bases, with 11 bases separating them. CDR3 length: 15 amino acids. The CDR3 protein is CASSISADTYNEQFF. The DNA for the CDR3 is TGTGCCAGTAGTATCTCGGCGGACACCTACAATGAGCAGTTCTTC.

This clone was seen only once. The rearrangement uses TRBV2 and TRBJ2-6; D tentatively reads TRBD1 or TRBD2 (6 bases each). Germline V CDR1 and CDR2: SNHLY, FYNNEI. The V gene lost 2 bases and the J gene lost 0 bases, with 11 bases spanning the gap. The CDR3 contains 17 residues. CDR3 region: CASSEMGGSSGANVLTF. The CDR3 nucleotides read TGTGCCAGCAGTGAAATGGGGGGCAGCTCTGGGGCCAACGTCCTGACTTTC. Together with reference TRBV2 and TRBJ2-6, the CDR3 gives the full variable domain: EPEVTQTPSHQVTQMGQEVILRCVPISNHLYFYWYRQILGQKVEFLVSFYNNEISEKSEIFDDQFSVERPDGSNFTLKIRSTKLEDSAMYFCASSEMGGSSGANVLTFGAGSRLTVL.

This clone came up once. The chain recombines TRBV7-3 with TRBJ2-1; the D gene is possibly TRBD2 (5 bases). From germline, CDR1 is SGHTA and CDR2 FQGTGA. CDR3 size: 13 residues. Trimming stripped 4 bases from V and 8 bases from J, with 12 bases between. The DNA for the CDR3 is TGTGCCAGCAGCTCCGGACTGGCCTATGAGCAGTTCTTC. Encoded protein: CASSSGLAYEQFF.

The chain carries TRBV15 and TRBJ2-1; TRBD1 matches 9 bases. The V and J ends lost 5 bases and 2 bases, in that order; junction bases with no gene match: 1. This CDR3 comprises 14 residues. Germline CDR1 reads LNHNV; CDR2 reads YYDKDF (reference sequence). The CDR3 bases are TGTGCCACCAGCGGGGACAGGGCCTACAATGAGCAGTTCTTC. Amino acid sequence: CATSGDRAYNEQFF.

The chain links TRBV18 to TRBJ1-5; TRBD1 matches at 7 bases. Losses at the gene ends were 5 bases for V and 0 bases for J; bases not matched to a gene: 4. The CDR3 is made up of 15 amino acids. The V gene's germline CDR1 is KGHSH and CDR2 LQKENI. The CDR3 DNA reads TGTGCCAGCTCAGGGGACAGACATAGCAATCAGCCCCAGCATTTT. Translating gives CASSGDRHSNQPQHF.

The rearrangement links TRBV12-5 to TRBJ1-1; D might be TRBD1 (5 bases). CDR1 is LGHNT, CDR2 FRNRAP, per germline. There are 16 residues in the CDR3. The V and J ends lost 2 bases and 3 bases respectively, with 16 bases between them. For the CDR3, the DNA is TGTGCTAGTGGTTTGCCCAACATAGGGGTTTACACTGAAGCTTTCTTT. Translation gives CASGLPNIGVYTEAFF.

V and J are TRBV4-1 and TRBJ2-2, with 7 bases aligning to TRBD2. The CDR3 is made up of 16 amino acids. After removal of 1 base from V and 6 bases from J, the junction contained 8 bases not matched to a gene. Germline-derived CDR1 and CDR2 are MGHRA and YSYEKL. CDR3 in amino acids: CASSQGEGQIPGELFF. The CDR3 nucleotides are TGCGCCAGCAGCCAAGGGGAGGGGCAAATCCCCGGGGAGCTGTTTTTT.

This clone was counted a single time. The chain links TRBV7-9 to TRBJ1-1; D is undetermined. Trimming cost V 5 bases and J 0 bases, with 13 bases left between them. The V gene's germline CDR1 is SEHNR and CDR2 FQNEAQ (reference sequence). This CDR3 region has 15 residues. DNA of the CDR3: TGTGCCAGCAGCCCGTTAGGAGATTTGAACACTGAAGCTTTCTTT. Its translation is CASSPLGDLNTEAFF. The entire variable domain, with the rest obtained from reference TRBV7-9 and TRBJ1-1, is as follows: DTGVSQNPRHKITKRGQNVTFRCDPISEHNRLYWYRQTLGQGPEFLTYFQNEAQLEKSRLLSDRFSAERPKGSFSTLEIQRTEQGDSAMYLCASSPLGDLNTEAFFGQGTRLTVV.

V and J are TRBV3-1 (or the pseudogene TRBV3-2) and TRBJ1-5; D gene unclear. Germline CDR1 reads LGHDT; CDR2 reads YNNKEL (reference sequence). The CDR3 is made up of 15 amino acids. The ends were cut back, 1 base at V and 4 bases at J, with 11 bases in the middle. The chain's CDR3 is CASSQGRSENQPQHF. CDR3 nucleotides: TGTGCCAGCAGCCAAGGCAGATCGGAGAATCAGCCCCAGCATTTT.

The J gene is TRBJ1-2, the V gene TRBV27; no firm D call. Germline V gives CDR1 MNHEY, CDR2 SMNVEV (reference sequence). Trimming removed 0 bases at V and 2 bases at J, with 4 bases between. CDR3 length equals 13 residues. The CDR3 sequence is CASSLSINYGYTF. In DNA form, the CDR3 reads TGTGCCAGCAGTTTATCGATAAACTATGGCTACACCTTC.

The V call is TRBV5-4, the J call TRBJ1-5; TRBD1 is a possible D gene (5 bases). Looked up from germline, CDR1 is SGHNT and CDR2 is YYREEE (reference sequence). The germline V and J ends were trimmed by 0 bases and 5 bases, with 9 bases remaining between them. This CDR3 region has 14 residues. CDR3 residues: CASSLDGGDQPQHF. DNA for the CDR3: TGTGCCAGCAGCTTGGATGGGGGGGATCAGCCCCAGCATTTT. Complete variable domain (other parts from reference TRBV5-4 and TRBJ1-5): ETGVTQSPTHLIKTRGQQVTLRCSSQSGHNTVSWYQQALGQGPQFIFQYYREEENGRGNFPPRFSGLQFPNYSSELNVNALELDDSALYLCASSLDGGDQPQHFGDGTRLSIL.

This clone has just one count. The genes are TRBV6-5 and TRBJ1-1; a possible D gene is TRBD1 (6 bases). Germline CDR1 MNHEY, CDR2 SVGAGI. CDR3 size: 13 residues. Trimming pared 5 bases from V and 7 bases from J, leaving 14 bases between. The CDR3 loop reads CASSPRGMGEAFF. The DNA for the CDR3 is TGTGCCAGCAGTCCCAGGGGAATGGGTGAAGCTTTCTTT.

This clone was detected only once. The V gene is TRBV7-2, the J gene TRBJ2-7; TRBD2 aligns across 11 bases. Germline CDR1 reads SGHTA; CDR2 reads FQGNSA. Trimming cost V 0 bases and J 7 bases; bases outside gene matches: 8. The CDR3 is 16 amino acids. The CDR3 nucleotides read TGTGCCAGCAGCTTAGCGTCAACTAGCGGGAGCTGGGAGCAGTACTTC. Translation: CASSLASTSGSWEQYF. Full variable domain (missing parts from reference TRBV7-2 and TRBJ2-7): GAGVSQSPSNKVTEKGKDVELRCDPISGHTALYWYRQSLGQGLEFLIYFQGNSAPDKSGLPSDRFSAERTGGSVSTLTIQRTQQEDSAVYLCASSLASTSGSWEQYFGPGTRLTVT.

The chain recombines TRBV27 with TRBJ1-2; D is unclear. Trimming shortened V by 3 bases and J by 2 bases, and 22 bases separated the two germline ends. CDR1 is MNHEY, CDR2 SMNVEV, per germline (reference sequence). This CDR3 region has 18 residues. Here the CDR3 reads CASSFTFRGTGPNYGYTF. For the CDR3, the DNA is TGTGCCAGCAGTTTCACCTTTCGCGGTACGGGCCCCAACTATGGCTACACCTTC.

The rearrangement links TRBV5-1 to TRBJ2-7; TRBD1 or TRBD2 may be the D gene (5 bases each). Germline CDR1 and CDR2: SGHRS and YFSETQ. Trimming cost V 3 bases and J 2 bases, with 15 bases left between them. The CDR3 is made up of 15 amino acids. The CDR3 DNA follows: TGCGCCAGCAGCTGGGACGGGACGGCAACCTACGAGCAGTACTTC. Translation: CASSWDGTATYEQYF.

The chain has TRBV21-1 and TRBJ1-5. TRBV21-1 is a pseudogene segment. The length of the CDR3 is 17 residues. CDR3 sequence (DNA): TGTGCCAGCAACACCGGAAGAGGAGGGGTGGGCAATCAGCCCCAGCATTTT. It is translated as CASNTGRGGVGNQPQHF.

This rearrangement joins TRBV27 to TRBJ2-3; 7 bases match TRBD2. The CDR3 consists of 15 residues. V lost 6 bases and J lost 3; bases outside the gene matches: 9. Germline-derived CDR1 and CDR2 are MNHEY and SMNVEV (reference sequence). Written as DNA, the CDR3 is TGTGCCAGCAGCCTCGGACTAGGTGAGACAGATACGCAGTATTTT. This gives the protein CASSLGLGETDTQYF.

This rearrangement joins TRBV27 to TRBJ1-1; D remains ambiguous. Germline values: CDR1 MNHEY, CDR2 SMNVEV (reference sequence). This CDR3 is built from 15 residues. V lost 4 bases, J lost 1 base, and 13 bases lay in between. CDR3: CASSYLTGRNTEAFF. CDR3 in DNA: TGTGCCAGCAGTTACCTGACGGGTAGGAACACTGAAGCTTTCTTT.

The count of this clone is one. The chain joins TRBV7-2 to TRBJ1-1; perhaps TRBD1 as D (5 bases). The CDR3 totals 13 residues. Germline loops: CDR1 SGHTA, CDR2 FQGNSA. With 3 bases removed from V and 4 bases from J, the gap between germline ends came to 9 bases. CDR3 in amino acids: CASSFGGRTEAFF. The DNA for the CDR3 is TGTGCCAGCAGCTTCGGGGGTCGCACTGAAGCTTTCTTT.